Below are 15 T cell receptor beta chains sequenced from a single sample in a study of cytomegalovirus exposure and HLA in healthy donors. Primers included in the PCR were 60 Vbeta and 13 Jbeta primers. Using immunoSEQ multiplex PCR, the repertoire was profiled, and TCRdb retains in-frame clones only, with some absent. The repertoire holds fewer than 150,000 clones, with 80% to 85% as singletons. The sequencing input was PBMCs. The receptors derive from a female donor in good health and CMV-seronegative.

The chain couples TRBV5-6 to TRBJ2-2; 7 bases are shared with TRBD2. Germline loops: CDR1 SGHDT, CDR2 YYEEEE. The trim removed 0 bases at V and 3 bases at J, leaving 5 bases unmatched. This CDR3 is built from 16 residues. The CDR3 sequence: CASSLAGGGDTGELFF. CDR3 DNA sequence: TGTGCCAGCAGCTTGGCCGGGGGAGGGGACACCGGGGAGCTGTTTTTT.

This clone has at least ten counts. The genes are TRBV18 and TRBJ2-7; D perhaps matches TRBD2 (5 bases). Germline V gene sequence: CDR1 KGHSH, CDR2 LQKENI. The germline V and J ends were trimmed by 1 base and 5 bases, with 21 bases remaining between them. There are 17 residues in the CDR3. In nucleotides, the CDR3 is TGTGCCAGCTCACCACTGACTATAGAGAGAAAGAGGCACGAGCAGTACTTC. Translation: CASSPLTIERKRHEQYF.

The rearrangement uses TRBV28 and TRBJ2-7, with 7 bases identical to TRBD1. J lost 3 bases, V lost 7 bases, and 9 bases had no gene match. The germline CDR1 and CDR2 sequences are MDHEN and SYDVKM. This CDR3 is 14 amino acids long. The CDR3 here is CASKNDRVLYEQYF. The CDR3 region has the DNA TGTGCCAGCAAAAACGACAGGGTCCTCTACGAGCAGTACTTC.

The genes are TRBV2 and TRBJ1-2, with 8 bases identical to TRBD1. There are 15 residues in the CDR3. Germline-derived CDR1 and CDR2 are SNHLY and FYNNEI. V lost 4 bases and J lost 1; bases outside the gene matches: 5. CDR3 in DNA: TGTGCCAGCAGTGGCTGGACAGGGAATAACTATGGCTACACCTTC. The encoded protein is CASSGWTGNNYGYTF. The full variable domain, its missing parts supplied by reference TRBV2 and TRBJ1-2, is EPEVTQTPSHQVTQMGQEVILRCVPISNHLYFYWYRQILGQKVEFLVSFYNNEISEKSEIFDDQFSVERPDGSNFTLKIRSTKLEDSAMYFCASSGWTGNNYGYTFGSGTRLTVV.

The rearrangement links TRBV30 to TRBJ2-7, with 8 bases matching TRBD1. The ends lost 6 bases at V and 2 bases at J; junction bases unmatched: 6. Germline assignment: CDR1 GTSNPN and CDR2 SVGIG (reference sequence). The CDR3 runs 13 residues. The CDR3 DNA follows: TGTGCCTGTCTTCAGGGGGCGGCCTACGAGCAGTACTTC. Protein: CACLQGAAYEQYF.

This clone is a singleton in its sample. The V gene is TRBV4-1, the J gene TRBJ1-5; 7 bases fit TRBD1. V lost 0 bases, J lost 6 bases, and 8 bases stayed unmatched. The CDR3 has 16 residues. Germline V CDR1 and CDR2: MGHRA, YSYEKL. CDR3 nucleotide sequence: TGCGCCAGCAGCCAAGATCTTAGACAGGGCGGTCAGCCCCAGCATTTT. Translated, it gives CASSQDLRQGGQPQHF.

The chain recombines TRBV4-2 with TRBJ2-7, with 10 bases matching TRBD1. Trimming at V came to 3 bases and at J to 2 bases, leaving 4 bases not matched to a gene. Per germline, CDR1 LGHNA and CDR2 YNFKEQ. CDR3 length: 15 amino acids. This CDR3 reads CASSQEGQGTYEQYF. The CDR3 nucleotides read TGTGCCAGCAGCCAGGAGGGACAGGGGACCTACGAGCAGTACTTC.

The gene calls are TRBV29-1 and TRBJ2-7; D gene uncertain. Trimming took off 5 bases at V and 0 bases at J, with 8 bases between the two ends. The CDR3 sequence is 12 residues long. Per the germline V gene, CDR1 is SQVTM and CDR2 is ANQGSEA. The CDR3 is CSVQSSSYEQYV. CDR3 sequence (DNA): TGCAGCGTTCAGAGTAGCTCCTACGAGCAGTACGTC.

Judged by abundance, this clone is large (0.1 to 1%). The sample carries other DNA sequences with the same CDR3. V and J are TRBV9 and TRBJ2-7; possibly TRBD2 for D (7 bases). V was trimmed by 0 bases and J by 5 bases, leaving 12 bases between them. Germline lookup yields CDR1 SGDLS and CDR2 YYNGEE. The CDR3 is made up of 14 amino acids. The CDR3 protein is CASSVVGGGDEQYF. In DNA form, the CDR3 reads TGTGCCAGCAGCGTAGTCGGAGGGGGGGACGAGCAGTACTTC.

For this clone: It is likely a read error, because the conserved phenylalanine at the end of the CDR3 is missing. The V gene is TRBV6-5, the J gene TRBJ1-1, with 9 nucleotides matching TRBD1. Germline-derived CDR1 and CDR2 are MNHEY and SVGAGI. The CDR3 consists of 15 residues. J was trimmed by 4 bases and V by 2 bases; bases with no gene match: 5. Here the CDR3 DNA reads TGTGCCAGCAGTTACCAGGTACAGGGGGCCACTGAAGCTTTCCTT. Its protein product is CASSYQVQGATEAFL.

The J gene is TRBJ1-5, the V gene TRBV5-1; D is undetermined. Germline CDR1 is SGHRS and CDR2 is YFSETQ. The V gene lost 0 bases and the J gene lost 7 bases, with 8 bases spanning the gap. The CDR3 has 13 residues. CDR3 coding DNA: TGCGCCAGCAGCTTGGCTACGGGACAGCCCCAGCATTTT. Translated, it gives CASSLATGQPQHF.

The table lists this clone with a count of one. V and J are TRBV6-1 and TRBJ2-7, with D possibly matching TRBD1 (5 bases). The CDR3 totals 14 residues. Germline loops: CDR1 MNHNS, CDR2 SASEGT. V gave up 4 bases and J gave up 0 bases, with 10 bases separating them. CDR3: CASSAGSYSYEQYF. The CDR3 DNA follows: TGTGCCAGCAGTGCAGGGTCTTACTCCTACGAGCAGTACTTC.

The J gene is TRBJ2-7, the V gene TRBV27, with 10 bases lining up with TRBD1. The V gene end was trimmed by 7 bases and the J gene end by 5 bases; junction bases not matched to a gene: 20. The CDR3 has 18 amino acids. From germline, CDR1 is MNHEY and CDR2 SMNVEV (reference sequence). The DNA for the CDR3 is TGTGCCAGCAAGTCCCTCGGGACAGGGGTAAAGAGTTTGAACGAGCAGTACTTC. This sequence encodes CASKSLGTGVKSLNEQYF.

The rearrangement links TRBV30 to TRBJ1-5, with unresolved D. Trimming left V 1 base short and J 3 bases short, with 7 bases between. The germline CDR1 and CDR2 sequences are GTSNPN and SVGIG (reference sequence). The CDR3 has 13 amino acids. CDR3 amino acids: CAWSGVNNQPQHF. The DNA for the CDR3 is TGTGCCTGGAGTGGCGTCAACAATCAGCCCCAGCATTTT.

J is TRBJ2-4 and V is TRBV6-5, with a weak D call TRBD2 (6 bases). The V gene's germline CDR1 is MNHEY and CDR2 SVGAGI. The V and J ends lost 6 bases and 9 bases respectively, with 12 bases between them. This CDR3 contains 12 residues. This CDR3 reads CASSPAGGIQYF. CDR3 DNA sequence: TGTGCCAGCAGCCCAGCGGGTGGCATTCAGTACTTC.